This T cell receptor (beta chain) was recovered during a study of blood T cell repertoires in COVID-19. The overall study: From T cells, B-cell-depleted T cells, or PBMCs came the material, which was cDNA or gDNA.

The data were produced by immunoSEQ multiplex PCR, yet TCRdb's version contains in-frame clones alone and is incomplete. The sample yields 150,000 to 200,000 clones, 80% to 85% seen once. The germline V gene encodes CDR1 SGHAT and CDR2 FQNNGV. The CDR3 contains 15 residues. V was cut by 1 base and J by 1 base, with 5 bases left in between. V and J are TRBV11-2 and TRBJ2-6; D ambiguous. The receptor's source is an older man who had been exposed to COVID-19. The sequencing input was PBMCs or T cells enriched from blood (not recorded which). This CDR3 is CASSLGTSGANVLTF. CDR3 nucleotide sequence: TGTGCCAGCAGCTTAGGTACATCTGGGGCCAACGTCCTGACTTTC. The whole variable domain, filled in from reference TRBV11-2 and TRBJ2-6, reads EAGVAQSPRYKIIEKRQSVAFWCNPISGHATLYWYQQILGQGPKLLIQFQNNGVVDDSQLPKDRFSAERLKGVDSTLKIQPAKLEDSAVYLCASSLGTSGANVLTFGAGSRLTVL.